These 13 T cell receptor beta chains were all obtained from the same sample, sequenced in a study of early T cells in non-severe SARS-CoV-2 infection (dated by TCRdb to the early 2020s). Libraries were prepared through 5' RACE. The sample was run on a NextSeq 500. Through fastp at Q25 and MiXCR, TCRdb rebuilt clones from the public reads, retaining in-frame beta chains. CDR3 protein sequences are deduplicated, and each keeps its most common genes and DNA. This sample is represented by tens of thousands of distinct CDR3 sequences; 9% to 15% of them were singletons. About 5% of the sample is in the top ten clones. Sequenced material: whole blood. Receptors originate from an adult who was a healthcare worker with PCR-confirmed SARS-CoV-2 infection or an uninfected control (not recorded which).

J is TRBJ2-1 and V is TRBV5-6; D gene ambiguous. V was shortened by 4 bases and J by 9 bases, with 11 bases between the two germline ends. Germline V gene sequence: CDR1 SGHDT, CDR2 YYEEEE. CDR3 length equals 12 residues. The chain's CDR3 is CASSAILSEQFF. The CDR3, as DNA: TGTGCCAGCAGCGCCATACTAAGTGAGCAGTTCTTC. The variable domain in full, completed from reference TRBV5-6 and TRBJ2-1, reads DAGVTQSPTHLIKTRGQQVTLRCSPKSGHDTVSWYQQALGQGPQFIFQYYEEEERQRGNFPDRFSGHQFPNYSSELNVNALLLGDSALYLCASSAILSEQFFGPGTRLTVL.

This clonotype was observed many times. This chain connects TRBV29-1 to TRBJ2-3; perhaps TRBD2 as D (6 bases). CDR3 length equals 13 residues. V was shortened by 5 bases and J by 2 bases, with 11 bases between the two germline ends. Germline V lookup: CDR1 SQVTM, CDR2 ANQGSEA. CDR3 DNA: TGCAGCGTTCGGGGACTTTCCACAGATACGCAGTATTTT. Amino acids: CSVRGLSTDTQYF.

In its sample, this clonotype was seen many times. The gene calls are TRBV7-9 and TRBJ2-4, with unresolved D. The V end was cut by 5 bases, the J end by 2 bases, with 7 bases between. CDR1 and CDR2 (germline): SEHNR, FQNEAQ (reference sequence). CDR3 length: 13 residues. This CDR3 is CASSARTKNIQYF. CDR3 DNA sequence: TGTGCCAGCAGCGCTAGGACCAAAAACATTCAGTACTTC.

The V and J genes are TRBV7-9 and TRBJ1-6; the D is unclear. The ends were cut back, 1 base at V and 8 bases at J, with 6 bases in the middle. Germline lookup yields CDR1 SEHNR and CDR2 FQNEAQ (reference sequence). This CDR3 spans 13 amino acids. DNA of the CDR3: TGTGCCAGCAGCTTAGGTATTGATTCACCCCTCCACTTT. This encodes CASSLGIDSPLHF. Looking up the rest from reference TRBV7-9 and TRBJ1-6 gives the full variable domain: DTGVSQNPRHKITKRGQNVTFRCDPISEHNRLYWYRQTLGQGPEFLTYFQNEAQLEKSRLLSDRFSAERPKGSFSTLEIQRTEQGDSAMYLCASSLGIDSPLHFGNGTRLTVT.

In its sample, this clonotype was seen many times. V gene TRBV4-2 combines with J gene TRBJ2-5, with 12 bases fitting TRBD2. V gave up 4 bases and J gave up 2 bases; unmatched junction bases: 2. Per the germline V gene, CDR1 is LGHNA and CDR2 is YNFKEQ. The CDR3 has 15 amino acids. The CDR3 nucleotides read TGTGCCAGCAGCCTCGGACTAGCGGGGCAAGAGACCCAGTACTTC. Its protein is CASSLGLAGQETQYF.

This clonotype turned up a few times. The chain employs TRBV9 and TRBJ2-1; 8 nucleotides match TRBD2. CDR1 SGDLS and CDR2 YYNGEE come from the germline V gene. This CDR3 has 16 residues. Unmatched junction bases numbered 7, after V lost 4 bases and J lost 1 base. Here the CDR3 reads CASSPIAGLSYNEQFF. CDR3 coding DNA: TGTGCCAGCAGCCCGATAGCGGGGCTGTCCTACAATGAGCAGTTCTTC.

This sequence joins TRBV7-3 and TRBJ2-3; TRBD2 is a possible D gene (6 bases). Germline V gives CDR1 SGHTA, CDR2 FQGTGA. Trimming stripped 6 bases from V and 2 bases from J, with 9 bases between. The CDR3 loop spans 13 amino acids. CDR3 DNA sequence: TGTGCCAGCAGTACGGGAGCCACAGATACGCAGTATTTT. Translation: CASSTGATDTQYF.

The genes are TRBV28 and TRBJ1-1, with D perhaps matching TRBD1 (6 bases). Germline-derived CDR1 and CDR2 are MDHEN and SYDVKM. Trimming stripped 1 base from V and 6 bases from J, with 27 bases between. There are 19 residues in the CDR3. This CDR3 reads CASSLFRDPFQGSPAEAFF. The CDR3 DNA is TGTGCCAGCAGTTTATTTCGCGACCCGTTTCAGGGGAGTCCGGCTGAAGCTTTCTTT.

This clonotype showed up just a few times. The CDR3 DNA is TGTGCCAGCAGCTTAGATCGGGAGCTTTCCGGAAACACCATATATTTT. Amino acids: CASSLDRELSGNTIYF. The chain combines TRBV13 with TRBJ1-3; D is ambiguous. The germline V and J ends were trimmed by 1 base and 4 bases, with 14 bases remaining between them. The germline V gene has CDR1 PRHDT and CDR2 FYEKMQ (reference sequence). CDR3 length: 16 amino acids. The full variable domain, in which reference TRBV13 and TRBJ1-3 provide the parts outside the CDR3, is AAGVIQSPRHLIKEKRETATLKCYPIPRHDTVYWYQQGPGQDPQFLISFYEKMQSDKGSIPDRFSAQQFSDYHSELNMSSLELGDSALYFCASSLDRELSGNTIYFGEGSWLTVV.

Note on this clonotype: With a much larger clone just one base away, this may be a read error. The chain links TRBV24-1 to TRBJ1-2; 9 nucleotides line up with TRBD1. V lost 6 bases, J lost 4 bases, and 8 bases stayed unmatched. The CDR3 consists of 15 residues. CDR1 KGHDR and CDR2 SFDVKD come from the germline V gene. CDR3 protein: CATSSWDRDGYGYTF. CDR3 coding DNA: TGTGCCACCAGTAGCTGGGACAGGGATGGCTATGGCTACACCTTC.

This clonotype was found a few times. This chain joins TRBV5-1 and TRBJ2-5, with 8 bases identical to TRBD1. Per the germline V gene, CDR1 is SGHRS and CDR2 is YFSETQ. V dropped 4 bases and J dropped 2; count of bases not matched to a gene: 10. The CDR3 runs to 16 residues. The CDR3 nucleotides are TGCGCCAGCAGCACTTACAGGGGGATTGATCAAGAGACCCAGTACTTC. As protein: CASSTYRGIDQETQYF.

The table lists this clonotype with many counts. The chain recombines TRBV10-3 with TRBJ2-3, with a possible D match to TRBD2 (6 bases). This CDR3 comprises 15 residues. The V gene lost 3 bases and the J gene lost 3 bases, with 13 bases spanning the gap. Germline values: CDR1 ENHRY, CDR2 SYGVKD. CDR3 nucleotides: TGTGCCATCAGTGACCGACTAGAAGCAACAGATACGCAGTATTTT. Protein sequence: CAISDRLEATDTQYF.

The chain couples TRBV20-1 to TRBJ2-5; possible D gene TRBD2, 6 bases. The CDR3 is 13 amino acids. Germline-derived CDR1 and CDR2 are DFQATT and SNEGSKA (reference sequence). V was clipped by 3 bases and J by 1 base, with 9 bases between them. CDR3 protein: CSARPSAQETQYF. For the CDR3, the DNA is TGCAGTGCTAGGCCTAGCGCCCAAGAGACCCAGTACTTC.